This entry lists 11 T cell receptor beta chains sequenced from one sample in a study of cytomegalovirus exposure and HLA in healthy donors listed by TCRdb under 2017. Receptors were amplified or captured by the immunoSEQ multiplex PCR assay. A mixture of 60 forward primers for TCR Vbeta segments and 13 reverse primers for TCR Jbeta segments was used in the multiplex PCR. TCRdb limited this immuneACCESS table to in-frame rearrangements with V and J called. A share of clones is missing; checked studies link under half to unresolved V genes, and the rest is unexplained. The sample data list approximately 140,000 clones, and around 79% of these were observed just once. 5% to 6.5% of the sample belongs to the ten largest clones. Sequenced: PBMCs. These receptors were collected from a middle-aged man in good health and CMV-seropositive.

V is TRBV6-1 and J is TRBJ2-1, with 7 nucleotides matching TRBD2. CDR3 length: 15 amino acids. Germline values: CDR1 MNHNS, CDR2 SASEGT. J gave up 8 bases and V 1 base, and 8 bases lay outside the gene matches. CDR3 amino acids: CASSEGGGFNYEQFF. Here the CDR3 DNA reads TGTGCCAGCAGTGAAGGGGGAGGGTTTAACTATGAGCAGTTCTTC.

The chain carries TRBV9 and TRBJ1-4; tentative D call: TRBD1 (6 bases). Germline CDR1 and CDR2: SGDLS and YYNGEE. The CDR3 loop spans 16 amino acids. V lost 0 bases, J lost 5 bases, and 14 bases lay in between. Here the CDR3 reads CASSVVQGPHNEKLFF. The DNA for the CDR3 is TGTGCCAGCAGCGTAGTCCAGGGGCCACACAATGAAAAACTGTTTTTT.

This sequence joins TRBV5-4 and TRBJ2-2; 7 bases line up with TRBD1. This CDR3 has 13 residues. Germline V lookup: CDR1 SGHNT, CDR2 YYREEE (reference sequence). The V and J ends lost 4 bases and 5 bases, in that order; junction bases with no gene match: 2. The CDR3 loop reads CASSRDRTGELFF. CDR3 nucleotides: TGTGCCAGCAGCAGGGACAGAACCGGGGAGCTGTTTTTT.

The chain uses TRBV5-4 and TRBJ1-2; 10 nucleotides align to TRBD1. Germline V lookup: CDR1 SGHNT, CDR2 YYREEE (reference sequence). With 4 bases clipped from V and 4 bases from J, the junction kept 10 bases outside the gene matches. The CDR3 has 16 amino acids. The CDR3 region is CASSTGQGRRAYGYTF. The CDR3 region has the DNA TGTGCCAGCAGCACGGGACAGGGGCGCAGGGCCTATGGCTACACCTTC.

The chain employs TRBV28 and TRBJ1-5, with 7 positions matching TRBD1. Trimming cost V 4 bases and J 2 bases; bases outside gene matches: 17. The germline V gene has CDR1 MDHEN and CDR2 SYDVKM. The CDR3 extends over 19 amino acids. Here the CDR3 DNA reads TGTGCCAGCAGTTCTACGGGACAGTGGGGGCCACATGGCAATCAGCCCCAGCATTTT. Protein product: CASSSTGQWGPHGNQPQHF.

This chain uses TRBV28 with TRBJ2-5, with D perhaps matching TRBD1 (6 bases). Germline assignment: CDR1 MDHEN and CDR2 SYDVKM. V was pared by 11 bases and J by 1 base, with 11 bases between. This CDR3 has 12 amino acids. The chain's CDR3 is CAATGFQETQYF. CDR3 DNA: TGTGCCGCCACAGGGTTCCAAGAGACCCAGTACTTC.

This chain links TRBV6-6 with TRBJ1-1; 10 bases are a match to TRBD1. The CDR3 sequence is 15 residues long. Unmatched junction bases numbered 4, after V lost 0 bases and J lost 6 bases. Germline V lookup: CDR1 MNHNY, CDR2 SVGAGI (reference sequence). CDR3 amino acids: CASSYSRQGASEAFF. The DNA for the CDR3 is TGTGCCAGCAGTTACTCCCGACAGGGGGCGTCTGAAGCTTTCTTT.

The DNA for the CDR3 is TGTGCCACCAGCAAAGGAGGACTAGCGGGAGTAATCGGGGAGCTGTTTTTT. Protein product: CATSKGGLAGVIGELFF. V usage is TRBV15 and J usage is TRBJ2-2, with 13 bases aligning to TRBD2. The germline V gene encodes CDR1 LNHNV and CDR2 YYDKDF (reference sequence). This CDR3 is built from 17 residues. The V gene end was trimmed by 4 bases and the J gene end by 7 bases; junction bases not matched to a gene: 9.

The V gene is TRBV4-1, the J gene TRBJ2-5; TRBD1 matches 10 bases. The J call is in doubt because the DNA end fits TRBJ2-7 better. The CDR3 extends over 15 amino acids. The V gene's germline CDR1 is MGHRA and CDR2 YSYEKL. The CDR3 sequence: CASSQQTGGVHEQYF. CDR3 nucleotide sequence: TGCGCCAGCAGCCAACAGACAGGGGGCGTTCACGAGCAGTACTTC.

CDR3 sequence (DNA): TGTGCCACCAGCAGTGACTCCGGGGGGCATCATGCTAACTATGGCTACACCTTC. It is translated as CATSSDSGGHHANYGYTF. V and J are TRBV15 and TRBJ1-2; TRBD1 is a possible D gene (6 bases). The CDR3 consists of 18 residues. Trimming shortened V by 3 bases and J by 0 bases, and 20 bases separated the two germline ends. Germline V gene data show CDR1 as LNHNV and CDR2 as YYDKDF (reference sequence).

This chain joins TRBV28 and TRBJ1-5, with D perhaps matching TRBD1 (5 bases). The CDR3 has 13 residues. The V gene lost 3 bases and the J gene lost 5 bases, with 8 bases spanning the gap. Per germline, CDR1 MDHEN and CDR2 SYDVKM. The CDR3, as DNA: TGTGCCAGCAGTTTCCGGGGGGATCAGCCCCAGCATTTT. It specifies CASSFRGDQPQHF.